This TCR beta chain appears in the sequencing data of a study of cytomegalovirus exposure and HLA in healthy donors. Primers included in the PCR were 60 Vbeta and 13 Jbeta primers. Sequencing was performed with immunoSEQ multiplex PCR; in TCRdb, only in-frame clones are kept and a portion is missing. The repertoire holds approximately 70,000 clones, with 60% to 80% as singletons. In its sample, this clone was seen once. CDR1 is MNHEY, CDR2 SVGAGI, per germline. The CDR3 is 15 residues long. Trimming cost V 7 bases and J 0 bases, with 15 bases left between them. The source material was PBMCs. The TCR was taken from a woman in her 30s in good health and CMV-seropositive. The gene calls are TRBV6-5 and TRBJ1-1; the D is unclear. This CDR3 reads CASTPLPILNTEAFF. The CDR3 coding sequence is TGTGCCAGCACCCCTCTACCAATATTGAACACTGAAGCTTTCTTT.